What follows describes a single T cell receptor (beta chain). The antigen is unknown. This entry belongs to a study of shared clonotypes between healthy human individuals. Study details: Each donor's CD8 memory used one plate, CD8 naive two, each CD4 subset three. Whole-study findings and limits: Non-shared clonotypes displayed generation probabilities falling below those of clonotypes present in all four donors.

CD45RO negativity and positive selection for CCR7 defined naive CD8 cells, a population that excluded terminally differentiated effector memory CD45RA+ cells. Nashville, Tennessee was home to all donors, each a Caucasian adult. With 5 bases removed from V and 2 bases from J, the gap between germline ends came to 15 bases. The CDR3 sequence is 15 residues long. The germline V gene encodes CDR1 MNHEY and CDR2 SMNVEV (reference sequence). Assay: immunoSEQ multiplex PCR; the TCRdb copy retains only in-frame clones and omits some. This repertoire shows some 580,000 clones, about 98% found once; its top ten account for 0.3%.

The receptor was isolated from a man aged 25-45 years in good health. Sequences were obtained from naive CD8+ T cells sorted from blood. The chain is built from TRBV27 and TRBJ2-5, with D possibly TRBD1 on 5 matching bases. The CDR3 is CASSALGAAQETQYF. CDR3 bases: TGTGCCAGCAGTGCATTAGGGGCAGCTCAAGAGACCCAGTACTTC.